A few counts support the clone carrying this T cell receptor (beta chain). No antigen is known for it. The sample belongs to a study of CD8 T cells in ankylosing spondylitis. Study-level results: A number of the motif variants had already been described in reactive arthritis synovial fluid and blood. A motif in TCR beta, a set of fewer than ten highly homologous variants, appeared characteristic of ankylosing spondylitis blood. Reportedly, disease-linked clones are significantly enriched in ankylosing spondylitis patients' matched synovial fluid. Within peripheral blood, clones linked to disease were CD8+ and relatively rare.

By quantitative 5'-RACE with molecular barcodes, the TCR beta libraries were made. TCRdb reanalysed the 5' RACE reads using MiXCR and keeps one entry per CDR3 protein. The profile shows a few hundred thousand distinct CDR3 sequences, 10% to 15% of them singletons. This CDR3 region has 14 residues. In germline, CDR1 is SGHTA, CDR2 FQGNSA. The V and J ends lost 6 bases and 7 bases respectively, with 15 bases between them. V and J are TRBV7-2 and TRBJ1-4, with D possibly being TRBD1 (5 bases). What was sequenced was blood, either unsorted or a sorted T cell fraction (not recorded which). The TCR sequence derives from a male donor with ankylosing spondylitis. DNA of the CDR3: TGTGCCAGCAGTCGAGAGGGGTTTGGTGAAAAACTGTTTTTT. This encodes CASSREGFGEKLFF.